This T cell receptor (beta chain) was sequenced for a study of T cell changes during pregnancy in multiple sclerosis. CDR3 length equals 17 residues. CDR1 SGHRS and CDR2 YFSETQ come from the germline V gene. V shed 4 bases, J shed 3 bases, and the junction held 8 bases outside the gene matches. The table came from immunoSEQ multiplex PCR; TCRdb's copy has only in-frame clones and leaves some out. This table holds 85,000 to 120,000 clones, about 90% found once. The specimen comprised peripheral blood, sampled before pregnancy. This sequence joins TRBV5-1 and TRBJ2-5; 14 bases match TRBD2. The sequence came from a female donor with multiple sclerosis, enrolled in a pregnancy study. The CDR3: CASSPNGLAGGKETQYF. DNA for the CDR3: TGCGCCAGCAGCCCGAACGGACTAGCGGGGGGTAAAGAGACCCAGTACTTC.